This TCR beta chain was sequenced for a study of vaccination effects on CD4 cells after COVID-19. Using viral peptide pools, the ViraFEST assay grew out antigen-specific CD4+ T cells prior to sequencing. Following 10 days of culture, CD4+ T cells were isolated. People in the vaccine group had not been infected with SARS-CoV-2 before, and their nucleocapsid antibodies were negative. The data were produced by immunoSEQ multiplex PCR, yet TCRdb's version contains in-frame clones alone and is incomplete. The repertoire consists of around 41,000 clones, with roughly four fifths occurring once and the leading ten covering approximately 10%. On this clone itself: Antigen: not known.

Trimming cost V 5 bases and J 2 bases, with 18 bases left between them. Per germline, CDR1 SGHRS and CDR2 YFSETQ. The CDR3 contains 16 residues. The clonotype comes from a human donor who received a COVID-19 vaccine. This specimen was CD4+ T cells from PBMCs cultured with SARS-CoV-2 spike peptides, taken before COVID-19 vaccination. The chain links TRBV5-1 to TRBJ2-3; D remains ambiguous. CDR3 sequence (DNA): TGCGCCAGCAGTCCGCAGCCAGTCGAGGACACAGATACGCAGTATTTT. Translated: CASSPQPVEDTDTQYF.